This T cell receptor beta chain appears in the sequencing data of a study of control samples from healthy donors and cancer patients. Trimming pared 0 bases from V and 9 bases from J, leaving 10 bases between. Germline lookup yields CDR1 SNHLY and CDR2 FYNNEI. This CDR3 comprises 13 residues. TCRdb's table, derived via immunoSEQ multiplex PCR, lists solely in-frame clones and lacks some. The table records about 92,000 clones, roughly 78% of them present only once. V gene TRBV2 combines with J gene TRBJ2-3; D uncertain. The sequence was obtained from a woman aged 55-75 years in good health. Sequenced material: blood. CDR3 loop: CASSEAPRLTQYF. The CDR3 DNA is TGTGCCAGCAGTGAAGCGCCCCGCTTAACGCAGTATTTT.